The sample holds many counts of the clone carrying this T cell receptor (beta chain). The antigen remains undetermined. Documented time point: newly diagnosed GD, antithyroid drugs for less than 3 months. Preparation of the TCR library used RNA extracted from PBMCs. This entry comes from a study of regulatory T cells in long-lasting Graves disease. In the study overall: Antithyroid drug exposure in newly diagnosed Graves' patients had lasted under 3 months.

Regarding the study as a whole: Persistent cases favored TRBV28, TRBJ1-2 and TRBJ2-5. Having only a small sample size may have limited accuracy.

In building TCR beta libraries, iRepertoire HTBI primers were used together with Arm-PCR of CDR3 regions. Source study methods: Identification across samples found approximately 67 TRBV and over 12 TRBJ segments. TCRdb re-derived calls from the multiplex PCR reads in MiXCR, one entry per CDR3 protein. The V and J calls shown here were made by TCRdb, not taken from the authors' results. The data hold around 400,000 distinct CDR3 sequences, with roughly a sixth observed a single time. Germline CDR1 reads MNHEY; CDR2 reads SMNVEV (reference sequence). The CDR3 is made up of 16 amino acids. V dropped 5 bases and J dropped 4; count of bases not matched to a gene: 9.

J is TRBJ1-3 and V is TRBV27, with 9 bases identical to TRBD1. This sequence originates from a female donor with Graves disease. The sample consisted of peripheral blood mononuclear cells (PBMCs), taken at new diagnosis, from a patient treated with antithyroid drugs. The CDR3 is CASSPSGTGSGNTIYF. In DNA, the CDR3 is TGTGCCAGCAGTCCCTCCGGGACAGGGTCCGGAAACACCATATATTTT.